These 21 T cell receptor beta chains came from one sample sequenced in a study of T cell clonotyping in hematopoietic cell transplantation. Data came from immunoSEQ multiplex PCR; TCRdb stores just in-frame clones and leaves some out. The top ten hold 1.6% of the sample, which has approximately 75,000 clones, 94% seen once. Sequencing used peripheral blood mononuclear cells. The source is a man over 45 in good health. Some clones in this sample may be carry-over from other donors' samples.

J is TRBJ2-2 and V is TRBV5-6; no clear D. Germline V CDR1 and CDR2: SGHDT, YYEEEE. CDR3 length: 15 residues. V lost 0 bases and J lost 3, with 9 bases in between. CDR3 nucleotide sequence: TGTGCCAGCAGCTTGGGGCCAAGTTACACCGGGGAGCTGTTTTTT. This gives the protein CASSLGPSYTGELFF. Looking up the rest from reference TRBV5-6 and TRBJ2-2 gives the full variable domain: DAGVTQSPTHLIKTRGQQVTLRCSPKSGHDTVSWYQQALGQGPQFIFQYYEEEERQRGNFPDRFSGHQFPNYSSELNVNALLLGDSALYLCASSLGPSYTGELFFGEGSRLTVL.

V gene TRBV7-2 combines with J gene TRBJ2-4; D remains ambiguous. The length of the CDR3 is 13 residues. With 2 bases removed from V and 5 bases from J, the gap between germline ends came to 7 bases. The germline CDR1 and CDR2 sequences are SGHTA and FQGNSA. The CDR3 sequence is CASSLRVQNIQYF. CDR3 coding DNA: TGTGCCAGCAGCTTAAGGGTTCAAAACATTCAGTACTTC.

The gene calls are TRBV10-3 and TRBJ2-7, with 9 nucleotides matching TRBD1. Germline lookup yields CDR1 ENHRY and CDR2 SYGVKD. The CDR3 loop spans 14 amino acids. Trimming took 11 bases from V and 7 from J; bases not matched to a gene: 15. The CDR3 is CAATPGQGVGEQYF. The CDR3 nucleotides are TGTGCCGCGACCCCGGGACAGGGAGTGGGGGAGCAGTACTTC.

J is TRBJ1-4 and V is TRBV9; tentatively, D is TRBD1 (5 bases). Trimming cost V 3 bases and J 6 bases, with 12 bases left between them. Germline-derived CDR1 and CDR2 are SGDLS and YYNGEE. This CDR3 comprises 14 residues. This CDR3 reads CASSGRGVDEKLFF. CDR3 nucleotide sequence: TGTGCCAGCAGCGGCAGAGGGGTTGATGAAAAACTGTTTTTT.

In this sample, this clone turned up once. The chain links TRBV28 to TRBJ2-1; D is undetermined. The CDR3 is 12 residues long. The germline V gene has CDR1 MDHEN and CDR2 SYDVKM. The germline V and J ends were trimmed by 5 bases and 0 bases, with 2 bases remaining between them. The CDR3 spells CASSGSYNEQFF. The CDR3 DNA sequence: TGTGCCAGCAGTGGCTCCTACAATGAGCAGTTCTTC.

The V and J genes are TRBV7-8 and TRBJ1-5; D gene uncertain. Germline V lookup: CDR1 SGHVS, CDR2 FQNEAQ. V lost 1 base and J lost 15, with 16 bases in between. The CDR3 has 13 amino acids. The CDR3 is CASSLDGTLERHF. The CDR3 DNA is TGTGCCAGCAGCTTAGATGGCACGCTGGAGCGGCATTTT.

The chain is built from TRBV11-2 and TRBJ1-1; tentative D call: TRBD1 (5 bases). From germline, CDR1 is SGHAT and CDR2 FQNNGV. V was clipped by 2 bases and J by 5 bases, with 21 bases between them. There are 17 residues in the CDR3. For the CDR3, the DNA is TGTGCCAGCAGCTTACACGGGCCCGGTAGGGAGGGGACTGAAGCTTTCTTT. Translation gives CASSLHGPGREGTEAFF.

CDR3 sequence (DNA): TGTGCCAGCAGCTTAACGACAGGAGCCAATCAGCCCCAGCATTTT. Protein: CASSLTTGANQPQHF. The gene calls are TRBV7-9 and TRBJ1-5; TRBD1 is a possible D gene (6 bases). Between the trimmed V and J ends, which lost 2 bases and 3 bases, there was a span of 11 bases. CDR3 length: 15 residues. Germline V CDR1 and CDR2: SEHNR, FQNEAQ (reference sequence).

V gene TRBV30 combines with J gene TRBJ2-3; D possibly uses TRBD1 or TRBD2 (5 bases each). Germline lookup yields CDR1 GTSNPN and CDR2 SVGIG (reference sequence). Trimming left V 0 bases short and J 4 bases short, with 14 bases between. The CDR3 loop spans 15 amino acids. As DNA, the CDR3 is TGTGCCTGGAGTGTACCGGGACCTCCCCCAGATACGCAGTATTTT. Protein product: CAWSVPGPPPDTQYF.

The chain is built from TRBV6-5 and TRBJ1-4; a weak D match, TRBD1 (5 bases). Trimming pared 0 bases from V and 8 bases from J, leaving 16 bases between. This CDR3 has 16 residues. CDR1 and CDR2 from the germline V gene are MNHEY and SVGAGI. Here the CDR3 reads CASSYSIQGGQEKLFF. The CDR3 nucleotides read TGTGCCAGCAGTTACTCGATTCAGGGAGGGCAGGAAAAACTGTTTTTT.

V gene TRBV7-6 combines with J gene TRBJ2-5; 7 bases map to TRBD1. Per the germline V gene, CDR1 is SGHVS and CDR2 is FNYEAQ. CDR3 size: 15 residues. The V and J ends lost 0 bases and 2 bases, in that order; junction bases with no gene match: 3. The CDR3 protein is CASSLAPGQQETQYF. In nucleotides, the CDR3 is TGTGCCAGCAGCTTAGCCCCGGGACAGCAAGAGACCCAGTACTTC.

The chain combines TRBV4-3 with TRBJ2-7, with TRBD1 as a possible D gene (5 bases). V lost 2 bases and J 1 base, leaving 12 bases between the germline ends. This CDR3 region has 15 residues. CDR1 is LGHNA and CDR2 is YSLEER in the germline V gene. The CDR3 reads CASSQLSQGSYEQYF. The CDR3 nucleotides read TGCGCCAGCAGCCAATTAAGCCAGGGATCCTACGAGCAGTACTTC.

The chain uses TRBV19 and TRBJ1-2; a possible D gene is TRBD1 (5 bases). There are 13 residues in the CDR3. V was cut by 6 bases and J by 4 bases, with 12 bases left in between. Germline lookup yields CDR1 LNHDA and CDR2 SQIVND (reference sequence). CDR3 region: CASRQGVSYGYTF. The DNA for the CDR3 is TGTGCCAGTAGGCAGGGAGTGAGCTATGGCTACACCTTC. The full variable domain, rest sourced from reference TRBV19 and TRBJ1-2, is DGGITQSPKYLFRKEGQNVTLSCEQNLNHDAMYWYRQDPGQGLRLIYYSQIVNDFQKGDIAEGYSVSREKKESFPLTVTSAQKNPTAFYLCASRQGVSYGYTFGSGTRLTVV.

This sequence joins TRBV6-1 and TRBJ2-1; TRBD1 agrees at 9 bases. Germline V gene lookup returns CDR1 MNHNS and CDR2 SASEGT. This CDR3 comprises 14 residues. J gave up 5 bases and V 6 bases, and 5 bases lay outside the gene matches. Here the CDR3 DNA reads TGTGCCAGCAGCCCGGGACAGGGTAACAATGAGCAGTTCTTC. Translated, it gives CASSPGQGNNEQFF.

This chain links TRBV28 with TRBJ2-2, with 7 bases identical to TRBD1. Germline V gene data show CDR1 as MDHEN and CDR2 as SYDVKM. V shed 5 bases, J shed 4 bases, and the junction held 13 bases outside the gene matches. This CDR3 is 17 amino acids long. DNA of the CDR3: TGTGCCAGCAGTATCAGACAGGGACCCGGAGGCACCGGGGAGCTGTTTTTT. This encodes CASSIRQGPGGTGELFF. The variable domain in full, with the rest retrieved from reference TRBV28 and TRBJ2-2, is DVKVTQSSRYLVKRTGEKVFLECVQDMDHENMFWYRQDPGLGLRLIYFSYDVKMKEKGDIPEGYSVSREKKERFSLILESASTNQTSMYLCASSIRQGPGGTGELFFGEGSRLTVL.

This chain connects TRBV9 to TRBJ2-2; the match to TRBD2 covers 15 bases. The CDR3 sequence is 15 residues long. V lost 4 bases and J lost 10; bases outside the gene matches: 5. CDR1 is SGDLS, CDR2 YYNGEE, per germline. The CDR3 sequence: CASSRTSGGGEELFF. For the CDR3, the DNA is TGTGCCAGCAGCCGGACTAGCGGGGGGGGTGAGGAGCTGTTTTTT.

The V call is TRBV6-5, the J call TRBJ1-1, with 9 positions matching TRBD1. Germline lookup yields CDR1 MNHEY and CDR2 SVGAGI. CDR3 length: 15 residues. J lost 2 bases, V lost 10 bases, and 11 bases had no gene match. The CDR3 bases are TGTGCCACCCGAGTACAGGGGGCGAGCAACACTGAAGCTTTCTTT. Amino acids: CATRVQGASNTEAFF.

This rearrangement joins TRBV27 to TRBJ2-3; 8 bases are shared with TRBD2. Germline CDR1 reads MNHEY; CDR2 reads SMNVEV (reference sequence). The CDR3 totals 17 residues. V lost 2 bases and J lost 0; bases outside the gene matches: 7. CDR3 in amino acids: CASSLGVLAGSTDTQYF. The CDR3 bases are TGTGCCAGCAGTTTAGGTGTGTTAGCGGGGAGCACAGATACGCAGTATTTT.

The chain employs TRBV7-3 and TRBJ1-2, with a possible D match to TRBD1 (5 bases). From germline, CDR1 is SGHTA and CDR2 FQGTGA. Trimming left V 4 bases short and J 8 bases short, with 14 bases between. This CDR3 is 13 amino acids long. The CDR3 loop is CASSSTSGDGYTF. The CDR3 nucleotides read TGTGCCAGCAGCTCAACTTCCGGGGACGGCTACACCTTC.

The chain links TRBV5-8 to TRBJ2-7; possible D gene TRBD1, 5 bases. The CDR3 covers 13 residues. Germline V gene data show CDR1 as SGHTS and CDR2 as YDEGEE. The V gene lost 3 bases and the J gene lost 6 bases, with 13 bases spanning the gap. The chain's CDR3 is CASSSVRRGEQYF. In DNA form, the CDR3 reads TGTGCCAGCAGCTCAGTAAGAAGGGGCGAGCAGTACTTC.

The chain uses TRBV5-8 and TRBJ1-4, with D unresolved. This CDR3 is 10 amino acids long. Trimming stripped 2 bases from V and 15 bases from J, with 8 bases between. The germline CDR1 and CDR2 sequences are SGHTS and YDEGEE. This chain's CDR3 is CASSLKVLFF. CDR3 bases: TGTGCCAGCAGCTTAAAGGTCTTGTTTTTT.